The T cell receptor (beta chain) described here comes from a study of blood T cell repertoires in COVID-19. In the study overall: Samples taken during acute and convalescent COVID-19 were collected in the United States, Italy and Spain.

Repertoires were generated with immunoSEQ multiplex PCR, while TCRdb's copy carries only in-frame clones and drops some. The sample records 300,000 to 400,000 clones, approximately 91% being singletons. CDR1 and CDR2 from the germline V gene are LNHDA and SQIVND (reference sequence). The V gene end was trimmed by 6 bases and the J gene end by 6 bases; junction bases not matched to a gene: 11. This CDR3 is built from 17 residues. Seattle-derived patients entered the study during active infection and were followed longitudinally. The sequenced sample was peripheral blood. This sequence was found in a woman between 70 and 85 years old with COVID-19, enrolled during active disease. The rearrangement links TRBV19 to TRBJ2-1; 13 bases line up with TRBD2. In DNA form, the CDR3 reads TGTGCCAGTAGGACAAGCCTACTAGCGGGGGGGCGCAATGAGCAGTTCTTC. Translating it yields CASRTSLLAGGRNEQFF.